These 24 T cell receptor beta chains originate from one sample sequenced in a study of shared clonotypes between healthy human individuals. Libraries were prepared by immunoSEQ multiplex PCR; TCRdb keeps only in-frame clonotypes and omits some of them. This table holds roughly 2.5 million clones, approximately 94% found once. Sequencing was carried out using naive CD4+ T cells sorted from blood. The subset is: CD45RA+ positively selected. The receptors stem from a man younger than 35 in good health.

The V and J genes are TRBV5-6 and TRBJ2-3, with TRBD1 matching over 8 bases. Germline V gene sequence: CDR1 SGHDT, CDR2 YYEEEE. The CDR3 consists of 15 residues. J gave up 4 bases and V 4 bases, and 8 bases lay outside the gene matches. The CDR3: CASSSRGLIADTQYF. The CDR3 DNA reads TGTGCCAGCAGCAGCAGGGGGCTGATCGCAGATACGCAGTATTTT.

The chain joins TRBV25-1 to TRBJ1-6, with TRBD1 matching 8 bases. The junction had 6 bases not matched to a gene; V was cut back by 8 bases and J by 3 bases. In germline, CDR1 is MGHDK, CDR2 SYGVNS. This CDR3 has 15 residues. The CDR3, as DNA: TGTGCCAGCCGAACAGGGGGTTTCTATAATTCACCCCTCCACTTT. Protein sequence: CASRTGGFYNSPLHF.

The chain recombines TRBV23-1 with TRBJ2-4; D is undetermined. TRBV23-1 is an ORF, with its function uncertain. V was clipped by 3 bases and J by 0 bases, with 9 bases between them. This CDR3 spans 15 amino acids. In DNA, the CDR3 is TGCGCCAGCAGTCATTCATGGAGAGCCAAAAACATTCAGTACTTC. It translates to CASSHSWRAKNIQYF.

The chain carries TRBV19 and TRBJ2-6, with 7 positions matching TRBD1. V gave up 4 bases and J gave up 0 bases; unmatched junction bases: 6. The CDR3 is 17 residues long. Germline loops: CDR1 LNHDA, CDR2 SQIVND (reference sequence). In DNA, the CDR3 is TGTGCCAGTAGTAATCTCCGGGACAGCTCTGGGGCCAACGTCCTGACTTTC. The encoded protein is CASSNLRDSSGANVLTF.

This chain uses TRBV28 with TRBJ1-3; 7 bases line up with TRBD1. Germline CDR1 and CDR2: MDHEN and SYDVKM. The CDR3 consists of 14 residues. V dropped 6 bases and J dropped 8; count of bases not matched to a gene: 10. The CDR3 here is CASRGTARGHTIYF. In DNA, the CDR3 is TGTGCCAGCAGAGGGACAGCAAGGGGGCACACCATATATTTT.

CDR3 sequence (DNA): TGTGCCAGCAGCTGGACAGGGAACGAGCAGTACTTC. Its translation is CASSWTGNEQYF. The V call is TRBV5-4, the J call TRBJ2-7; the match to TRBD1 covers 8 bases. V lost 3 bases, J lost 5 bases, and 1 base stayed unmatched. CDR1 is SGHNT, CDR2 YYREEE, per germline (reference sequence). The CDR3 length is 12 residues.

This chain connects TRBV13 to TRBJ2-3, with a possible D match to TRBD1 (6 bases). The germline CDR1 and CDR2 sequences are PRHDT and FYEKMQ (reference sequence). The CDR3 sequence is 16 residues long. V shed 5 bases and J shed 0 bases, with 15 bases lying between them. CDR3 sequence (DNA): TGTGCCAGCAGCGATAACAGGGATTATAGCACAGATACGCAGTATTTT. Amino acids: CASSDNRDYSTDTQYF.

The chain links TRBV9 to TRBJ2-5; D is perhaps TRBD1 (6 bases). Trimming left V 4 bases short and J 5 bases short, with 18 bases between. The germline V gene has CDR1 SGDLS and CDR2 YYNGEE. The CDR3 loop spans 15 amino acids. For the CDR3, the DNA is TGTGCCAGCAGCTTCATGGGACACCCTGGGGAGACCCAGTACTTC. Encoded protein: CASSFMGHPGETQYF.

V is TRBV2 and J is TRBJ2-5; no clear D. This CDR3 region has 16 residues. V was cut by 3 bases and J by 1 base, with 15 bases left in between. The germline V gene has CDR1 SNHLY and CDR2 FYNNEI. The CDR3 nucleotides are TGTGCCAGCAGTGATCGTTTTCGATGGGGCCAAGAGACCCAGTACTTC. Translation gives CASSDRFRWGQETQYF. Filled out from reference TRBV2 and TRBJ2-5, the complete variable domain reads EPEVTQTPSHQVTQMGQEVILRCVPISNHLYFYWYRQILGQKVEFLVSFYNNEISEKSEIFDDQFSVERPDGSNFTLKIRSTKLEDSAMYFCASSDRFRWGQETQYFGPGTRLLVL.

Comment on this clone: The sample contains more than one DNA sequence encoding this CDR3. The chain recombines TRBV9 with TRBJ2-7, with TRBD1 matching 7 bases. J gave up 2 bases and V 4 bases, and 6 bases lay outside the gene matches. Looked up from germline, CDR1 is SGDLS and CDR2 is YYNGEE. The CDR3 is 14 amino acids. Here the CDR3 DNA reads TGTGCCAGCAGCCGAGACAGGGTTACCTACGAGCAGTACTTC. Its protein is CASSRDRVTYEQYF.

As for this clone: Additional DNA sequences in this sample encode the identical CDR3. This chain connects TRBV5-1 to TRBJ1-6; D remains unclear. This CDR3 is 15 amino acids long. Per germline, CDR1 SGHRS and CDR2 YFSETQ. The V and J ends lost 0 bases and 5 bases respectively, with 9 bases between them. The CDR3 DNA reads as TGCGCCAGCAGCTTGGAAGCCGGGAATAATTCACCCCTCCACTTT. Encoded protein: CASSLEAGNNSPLHF.

The chain is built from TRBV5-1 and TRBJ2-3; 10 bases match TRBD1. Losses at the gene ends were 4 bases for V and 6 bases for J; bases not matched to a gene: 5. This CDR3 has 14 residues. CDR1 is SGHRS, CDR2 YFSETQ, per germline. CDR3 protein: CASSIGTGEDTQYF. The CDR3 bases are TGCGCCAGCAGCATTGGGACAGGGGAGGATACGCAGTATTTT.

V is TRBV19 and J is TRBJ2-7, with D hard to call. Trimming shortened V by 3 bases and J by 0 bases, and 9 bases separated the two germline ends. CDR1 and CDR2 (germline): LNHDA, SQIVND (reference sequence). This CDR3 has 14 residues. The CDR3 bases are TGTGCCAGTAGTATTGGCTTCTTCTCCTACGAGCAGTACTTC. As protein: CASSIGFFSYEQYF.

Comments on this clone: The same CDR3 also results from other DNA sequences found in this sample. This chain joins TRBV7-9 and TRBJ2-3; TRBD1 matches at 7 bases. The CDR3 contains 15 residues. The germline V gene has CDR1 SEHNR and CDR2 FQNEAQ (reference sequence). The J segment lost 2 bases and the V segment lost 1 base, leaving 3 bases of the junction unmatched. The CDR3: CASSLGTGVTDTQYF. CDR3 nucleotide sequence: TGTGCCAGCAGCTTAGGGACAGGTGTCACAGATACGCAGTATTTT.

Note on this clone: Other DNA variants within this sample encode the same CDR3. The chain uses TRBV7-2 and TRBJ2-1; 12 nucleotides agree with TRBD2. CDR1 is SGHTA, CDR2 FQGNSA, per germline. The CDR3 has 14 residues. Trimming at V came to 2 bases and at J to 10 bases, leaving 3 bases not matched to a gene. Written as DNA, the CDR3 is TGTGCCAGCAGCTTACTAGCGGGAGGGGGAGAGCAGTTCTTC. The encoded protein is CASSLLAGGGEQFF.

This sequence joins TRBV14 and TRBJ2-1; 9 bases agree with TRBD2. Trimming removed 3 bases from V and 7 bases from J; junction bases left unmatched: 7. The CDR3 is 15 amino acids. Germline CDR1 and CDR2: SGHDN and FVKESK. CDR3 protein: CASSHPLAGPNEQFF. Written as DNA, the CDR3 is TGTGCCAGCAGCCACCCACTAGCGGGCCCTAATGAGCAGTTCTTC. Full variable domain (remainder filled in from reference TRBV14 and TRBJ2-1): EAGVTQFPSHSVIEKGQTVTLRCDPISGHDNLYWYRRVMGKEIKFLLHFVKESKQDESGMPNNRFLAERTGGTYSTLKVQPAELEDSGVYFCASSHPLAGPNEQFFGPGTRLTVL.

The chain is built from TRBV30 and TRBJ2-5; 9 bases match TRBD2. There are 14 residues in the CDR3. Germline CDR1 is GTSNPN and CDR2 is SVGIG (reference sequence). Losses at the gene ends were 8 bases for V and 1 base for J; bases not matched to a gene: 8. This CDR3 reads CARSGRISQETQYF. CDR3 in DNA: TGTGCCCGCAGCGGGAGGATCTCCCAAGAGACCCAGTACTTC.

V usage is TRBV12-5 and J usage is TRBJ2-3, with 11 bases identical to TRBD2. This CDR3 has 17 amino acids. J gave up 3 bases and V 2 bases, and 7 bases lay outside the gene matches. Germline CDR1 LGHNT, CDR2 FRNRAP. CDR3 residues: CASGLTIAGGLTDTQYF. The DNA for the CDR3 is TGTGCTAGTGGTTTGACCATAGCGGGGGGGCTAACAGATACGCAGTATTTT. Using reference TRBV12-5 and TRBJ2-3 for the parts outside the CDR3, the full variable domain is DARVTQTPRHKVTEMGQEVTMRCQPILGHNTVFWYRQTMMQGLELLAYFRNRAPLDDSGMPKDRFSAEMPDATLATLKIQPSEPRDSAVYFCASGLTIAGGLTDTQYFGPGTRLTVL.

The V gene is TRBV5-5, the J gene TRBJ1-6; D gene unclear. Trimming took off 1 base at V and 7 bases at J, with 15 bases between the two ends. The germline V gene has CDR1 SGHKS and CDR2 YYEKEE (reference sequence). The CDR3 is 16 residues long. CDR3 sequence: CASSLYQEERNSPLHF. In DNA, the CDR3 is TGTGCCAGCAGCTTGTATCAGGAAGAGAGGAATTCACCCCTCCACTTT. The variable domain in full, with the rest retrieved from reference TRBV5-5 and TRBJ1-6, is DAGVTQSPTHLIKTRGQQVTLRCSPISGHKSVSWYQQVLGQGPQFIFQYYEKEERGRGNFPDRFSARQFPNYSSELNVNALLLGDSALYLCASSLYQEERNSPLHFGNGTRLTVT.

This chain links TRBV7-8 with TRBJ1-1; TRBD1 is a possible D gene (5 bases). Deletions cut 1 base from V and 7 bases from J, with 10 bases between. In germline, CDR1 is SGHVS, CDR2 FQNEAQ. The CDR3 sequence is 13 residues long. CDR3 in DNA: TGTGCCAGCAGCTTAGTCTTGCAGGGTGAAGCTTTCTTT. Translated: CASSLVLQGEAFF.

This clone occurred once. The V and J genes are TRBV11-3 and TRBJ2-2, with TRBD1 as a possible D gene (6 bases). The length of the CDR3 is 18 residues. Trimming took 1 base from V and 0 from J, leaving 15 bases between them. Germline V gene sequence: CDR1 SGHNT, CDR2 YENEEA. The CDR3 DNA reads as TGTGCCAGCAGCTTAGGGTTTTTCGGGACACCGAACACCGGGGAGCTGTTTTTT. Protein: CASSLGFFGTPNTGELFF.

Comment on this clone: The same CDR3 is also encoded by other DNA sequences in this sample. The chain employs TRBV10-3 and TRBJ2-5; D possibly uses TRBD1 or TRBD2 (5 bases each). Trimming shortened V by 8 bases and J by 4 bases, and 14 bases separated the two germline ends. Germline V gene sequence: CDR1 ENHRY, CDR2 SYGVKD. This CDR3 contains 13 residues. CDR3 in DNA: TGTGCCATCTCTCTCGGGACGGGAGAGACCCAGTACTTC. It specifies CAISLGTGETQYF.

The V and J genes are TRBV18 and TRBJ2-2, with D perhaps TRBD2 (5 bases). Germline assignment: CDR1 KGHSH and CDR2 LQKENI. The CDR3 loop spans 18 amino acids. V was clipped by 6 bases and J by 3 bases, with 23 bases between them. The CDR3 is CASSPSLEGVRYTGELFF. The CDR3, as DNA: TGTGCCAGCTCTCCGAGTCTAGAGGGCGTTCGGTACACCGGGGAGCTGTTTTTT.

As to this clone: Other DNA sequences in the sample encode the same CDR3. The gene calls are TRBV5-6 and TRBJ2-1; D is undetermined. The CDR3 loop spans 12 amino acids. Germline CDR1 is SGHDT and CDR2 is YYEEEE. The V end lost 0 bases, the J end lost 7 bases, and 5 bases lay between the germline ends. The CDR3 DNA is TGTGCCAGCAGCTTGGCTAGGAATGAGCAGTTCTTC. Translation: CASSLARNEQFF.